The 21 T cell receptor beta chains below all came from one sample that was sequenced in a study of molecular identifiers for immune sequencing clone quantification. Using its own MiXCR run on the PCR reads, TCRdb lists one record per CDR3 protein. Of 250,000 to 350,000 distinct CDR3 sequences listed, about a fifth are singletons. The material sequenced was naive CD8+ T cells from blood, with Jurkat cell RNA spiked in. As for subset: FACS-sorted CD8+CD4-CCR7+CD45RA+ naive T cells. These receptors were obtained from a human donor in good health. Some libraries in this study had Jurkat cell RNA spiked in.

This clonotype showed up just a few times. V gene TRBV29-1 combines with J gene TRBJ2-1; 8 positions agree with TRBD2. The CDR3 contains 13 residues. V lost 1 base to trimming and J lost 9 bases; unmatched junction nucleotides: 5. In germline, CDR1 is SQVTM, CDR2 ANQGSEA. CDR3 sequence (DNA): TGCAGCGTTGAAGGTTGGAGCGGGGGTGAGCAGTTCTTC. Translation gives CSVEGWSGGEQFF.

This clonotype turned up a few times. V and J are TRBV29-1 and TRBJ1-1; no definite D call. CDR1 is SQVTM and CDR2 is ANQGSEA in the germline V gene. V lost 5 bases, J lost 0 bases, and 16 bases lay in between. The CDR3 is made up of 15 amino acids. CDR3 region: CSVLTPTEMNTEAFF. CDR3 DNA sequence: TGCAGCGTTCTTACCCCGACGGAGATGAACACTGAAGCTTTCTTT.

Worth noting for this clonotype: A read error may explain this, as a much larger clone is one base away. The rearrangement uses TRBV4-3 and TRBJ2-3; unclear D gene. The ends were cut back, 0 bases at V and 8 bases at J, with 9 bases in the middle. Looked up from germline, CDR1 is LGHNA and CDR2 is YSLEER. The CDR3 is 13 amino acids. CDR3 in amino acids: CASSQDSVGTQYF. The CDR3 bases are TGCGCCAGCAGCCAAGATTCTGTAGGTACGCAGTATTTT.

In this sample, this clonotype turned up many times. The CDR3 sequence is CAISEYQGMNTEAFF. The CDR3 bases are TGTGCCATCAGTGAGTATCAGGGCATGAACACTGAAGCTTTCTTT. The genes are TRBV10-3 and TRBJ1-1; the D gene is possibly TRBD1 (5 bases). CDR1 ENHRY and CDR2 SYGVKD come from the germline V gene. Trimming removed 1 base from V and 0 bases from J, with 9 bases in between. This CDR3 is built from 15 residues.

Note on this clonotype: Possible read error: a much larger clone is one base away. The chain combines TRBV28 with TRBJ2-7; no clear D. Germline loops: CDR1 MDHEN, CDR2 SYDVKM. This CDR3 contains 15 residues. Here the CDR3 DNA reads TGTGCCAGCAGTCCCTACAGTGACCCCTCCTTCGAGCAGTACTTC. As protein: CASSPYSDPSFEQYF. The variable domain in full, with the rest retrieved from reference TRBV28 and TRBJ2-7, is DVKVTQSSRYLVKRTGEKVFLECVQDMDHENMFWYRQDPGLGLRLIYFSYDVKMKEKGDIPEGYSVSREKKERFSLILESASTNQTSMYLCASSPYSDPSFEQYFGPGTRLTVT.

This clonotype has a single count. This may be a read error, as it is one base from a much larger clone. The gene calls are TRBV7-2 and TRBJ1-2; 8 bases are shared with TRBD1. There are 15 residues in the CDR3. After removal of 5 bases from V and 6 bases from J, the junction contained 11 bases not matched to a gene. Germline CDR1 is SGHTA and CDR2 is FQGNSA. This CDR3 reads CASSPDRGVEHGYTF. CDR3 bases: TGTGCCAGCAGCCCCGACAGGGGAGTGGAGCATGGCTACACCTTC.

This clonotype was found a few times. The rearrangement uses TRBV24-1 and TRBJ2-1; 14 positions match TRBD2. Trimming took 4 bases from V and 5 from J; bases not matched to a gene: 6. In germline, CDR1 is KGHDR, CDR2 SFDVKD. This CDR3 contains 17 residues. CDR3 in DNA: TGTGCCACCAGTGACCGGGGGACTAGCGGGGGCCACAATGAGCAGTTCTTC. It specifies CATSDRGTSGGHNEQFF.

The V call is TRBV7-9, the J call TRBJ2-5, with 7 bases matching TRBD1. Trimming removed 5 bases from V and 5 bases from J; junction bases left unmatched: 8. The germline V gene encodes CDR1 SEHNR and CDR2 FQNEAQ (reference sequence). The CDR3 covers 14 residues. The CDR3 bases are TGTGCCAGCAGCCCGACAGGGAAATTCGAGACCCAGTACTTC. Residues: CASSPTGKFETQYF.

This clonotype was detected only a few times. The J gene is TRBJ2-3, the V gene TRBV7-6, with TRBD2 identical over 8 bases. This CDR3 region has 17 residues. Trimming at V came to 3 bases and at J to 0 bases, leaving 8 bases not matched to a gene. Germline lookup yields CDR1 SGHVS and CDR2 FNYEAQ. CDR3 in DNA: TGTGCCAGCAGCTTGGGGCCTAGCGGGCCTAGCACAGATACGCAGTATTTT. As protein: CASSLGPSGPSTDTQYF.

This clonotype was seen at least ten times. The CDR3, as DNA: TGTGCCAGCAGTTACCACAGGTCGGGCGGGGAGCTGTTTTTT. Protein product: CASSYHRSGGELFF. V and J are TRBV6-5 and TRBJ2-2; tentative D call: TRBD1 (5 bases). Deletions cut 2 bases from V and 7 bases from J, with 11 bases between. CDR1 MNHEY and CDR2 SVGAGI come from the germline V gene. This CDR3 contains 14 residues.

This clonotype was counted many times. The chain employs TRBV4-3 and TRBJ2-7; 11 nucleotides align to TRBD1. Germline assignment: CDR1 LGHNA and CDR2 YSLEER. The V gene end was trimmed by 0 bases and the J gene end by 8 bases; junction bases not matched to a gene: 12. There are 17 residues in the CDR3. CDR3: CASSQERTGGLSVKQYF. In DNA form, the CDR3 reads TGCGCCAGCAGCCAAGAACGGACAGGGGGCCTTTCGGTTAAGCAGTACTTC.

Ten or more counts support this clonotype. This chain joins TRBV19 and TRBJ2-2; the D gene is possibly TRBD2 (6 bases). The CDR3 consists of 14 residues. Per the germline V gene, CDR1 is LNHDA and CDR2 is SQIVND (reference sequence). Trimming pared 5 bases from V and 5 bases from J, leaving 12 bases between. In nucleotides, the CDR3 is TGTGCCAGTAGTTCGATGCGGGGAACCGGGGAGCTGTTTTTT. This translates into CASSSMRGTGELFF.

This clonotype came up a few times. The rearrangement uses TRBV10-3 and TRBJ2-3; 10 bases agree with TRBD2. Losses at the gene ends were 3 bases for V and 5 bases for J; bases not matched to a gene: 8. The germline V gene has CDR1 ENHRY and CDR2 SYGVKD. This CDR3 comprises 16 residues. The CDR3 nucleotides are TGTGCCATCAGTGATAGTCTAGCGGGGGCCGGAGATACGCAGTATTTT. It translates to CAISDSLAGAGDTQYF.

A word on this clonotype: Germline is not matched at one junction end, which may reflect a read error. This chain links TRBV10-3 with TRBJ2-5; 8 bases align to TRBD2. There are 15 residues in the CDR3. Germline CDR1 is ENHRY and CDR2 is SYGVKD. CDR3 protein: CAISDETGGRETQCF. The CDR3 nucleotides read TGTGCCATCAGTGATGAGACGGGGGGGCGGGAGACCCAGTGCTTC.

As regards this clonotype: One base away lies a much larger clone, so this may be a sequencing read error. The rearrangement uses TRBV19 and TRBJ1-1; D gene unclear. The CDR3 extends over 15 amino acids. CDR1 is LNHDA, CDR2 SQIVND, per germline (reference sequence). CDR3: CTSSIFGPPDTEAFF. In DNA, the CDR3 is TGTACCAGTAGTATATTCGGCCCTCCCGACACTGAAGCTTTCTTT.

This clonotype was seen a single time. A much more abundant neighbour one base away suggests this may be a read error. V and J are TRBV20-1 and TRBJ1-3, with 7 bases aligning to TRBD1. The CDR3 loop spans 14 amino acids. Germline V gene data show CDR1 as DFQATT and CDR2 as SNEGSKA (reference sequence). CDR3 bases: TGCGGTGCCTGGGGGCGAGACAGGGTCGACACCATATATTTT. This encodes CGAWGRDRVDTIYF.

To note about this clonotype: A read error may be the cause here, since a much bigger clone is one base away. In this CDR3 the conserved last residue, phenylalanine or tryptophan, is missing, so a read error is likely. The genes are TRBV2 and TRBJ2-5; D is perhaps TRBD2 (5 bases). Looked up from germline, CDR1 is SNHLY and CDR2 is FYNNEI. Trimming cost V 3 bases and J 5 bases, with 7 bases left between them. The CDR3 spans 12 residues. The CDR3 DNA reads as TGTGCCAGCAGTGAGGAGGAGGAGACCCAGTACTGC. Protein: CASSEEEETQYC.

About this clonotype: A much larger clone is a single base away; this may be a read error. This rearrangement joins TRBV9 to TRBJ2-5, with unresolved D. The CDR3 contains 14 residues. V shed 0 bases and J shed 4 bases, with 10 bases lying between them. Germline CDR1 SGDLS, CDR2 YYNGEE. The CDR3 loop reads CASSVVEQRETQYF. As DNA, the CDR3 is TGTGCCAGCAGCGTAGTGGAACAAAGAGAGACCCAGTACTTC.

This clonotype was observed once. A clone one base away is much larger, so this may be a read error. V is TRBV2 and J is TRBJ1-5; a weak D match, TRBD1 (5 bases). V was clipped by 6 bases and J by 4 bases, with 16 bases between them. Germline values: CDR1 SNHLY, CDR2 FYNNEI. This CDR3 comprises 15 residues. CDR3: CASSLETAGNQPQHF. The CDR3 region has the DNA TGTGCCAGCAGCCTAGAGACAGCTGGGAATCAGCCCCAGCATTTT.

A few counts support this clonotype. This may come from a read error, since a much larger clone is one base off. The chain has TRBV12-3 or TRBV12-4 and TRBJ2-3; 9 nucleotides match TRBD2. The CDR3 is 16 amino acids. CDR3 protein: CVSSFSLAGSTDTQYF. The CDR3 bases are TGTGTCAGCAGTTTCTCCCTAGCGGGGAGCACAGATACGCAGTATTTT.

This clonotype was found a few times. The chain uses TRBV21-1 and TRBJ2-7; the D call TRBD1 from the table was never checked on the DNA. TRBV21-1 is annotated as a pseudogene. The CDR3 is made up of 13 amino acids. The CDR3 DNA follows: TGTGCCAGCAGCAATGGCGCGGGCGTAGAGAGGTACTTC. This sequence encodes CASSNGAGVERYF.